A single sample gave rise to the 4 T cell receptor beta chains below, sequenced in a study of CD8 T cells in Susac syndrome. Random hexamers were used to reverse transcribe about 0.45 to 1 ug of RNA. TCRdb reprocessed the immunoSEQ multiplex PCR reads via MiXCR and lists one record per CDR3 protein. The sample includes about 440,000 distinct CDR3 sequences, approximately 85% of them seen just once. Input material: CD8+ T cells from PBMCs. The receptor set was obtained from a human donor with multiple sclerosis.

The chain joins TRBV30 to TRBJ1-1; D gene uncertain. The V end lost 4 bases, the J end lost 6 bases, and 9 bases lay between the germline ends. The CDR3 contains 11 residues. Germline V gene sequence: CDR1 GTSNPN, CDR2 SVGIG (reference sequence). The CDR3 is CAWMGGSEAFF. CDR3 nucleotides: TGTGCCTGGATGGGAGGGTCTGAAGCTTTCTTT.

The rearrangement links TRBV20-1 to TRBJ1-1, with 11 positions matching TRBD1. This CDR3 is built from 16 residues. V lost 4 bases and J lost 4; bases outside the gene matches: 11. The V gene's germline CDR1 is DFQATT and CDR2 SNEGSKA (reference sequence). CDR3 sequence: CSAIWTGGSDSTEAFF. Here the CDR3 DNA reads TGCAGTGCTATCTGGACAGGGGGCAGTGATAGCACTGAAGCTTTCTTT.

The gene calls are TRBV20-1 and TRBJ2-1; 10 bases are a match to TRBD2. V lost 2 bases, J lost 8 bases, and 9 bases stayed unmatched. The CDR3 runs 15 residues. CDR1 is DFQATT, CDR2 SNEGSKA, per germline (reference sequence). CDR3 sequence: CSARKLAGERDEQFF. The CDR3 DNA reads TGCAGTGCTAGAAAGCTAGCGGGAGAGAGAGATGAGCAGTTCTTC.

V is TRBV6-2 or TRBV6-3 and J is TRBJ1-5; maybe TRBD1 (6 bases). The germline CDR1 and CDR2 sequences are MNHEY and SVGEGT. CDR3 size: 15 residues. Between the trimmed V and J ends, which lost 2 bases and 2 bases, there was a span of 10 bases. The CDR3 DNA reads TGTGCCAGCAGTTACGGGGGGCAGGGCAATCAGCCCCAGCATTTT. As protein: CASSYGGQGNQPQHF.